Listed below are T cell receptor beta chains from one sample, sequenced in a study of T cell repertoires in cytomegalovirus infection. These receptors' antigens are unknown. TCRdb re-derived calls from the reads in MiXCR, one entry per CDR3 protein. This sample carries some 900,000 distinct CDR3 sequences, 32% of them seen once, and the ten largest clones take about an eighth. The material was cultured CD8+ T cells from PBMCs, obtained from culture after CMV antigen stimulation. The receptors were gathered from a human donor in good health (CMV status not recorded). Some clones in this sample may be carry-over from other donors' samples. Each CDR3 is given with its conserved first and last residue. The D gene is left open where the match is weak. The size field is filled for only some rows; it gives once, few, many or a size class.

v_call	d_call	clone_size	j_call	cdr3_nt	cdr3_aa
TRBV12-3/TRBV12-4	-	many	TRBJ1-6	TGTGCCAGCAGTTTCCCCAGGAGGGGTTCACCCCTCCACTTT	CASSFPRRGSPLHF
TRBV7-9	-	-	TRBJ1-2	TGTGCCAGCAGCTTTGACCTAGAGGGCTACACCTTC	CASSFDLEGYTF
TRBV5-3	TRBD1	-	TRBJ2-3	TGTGCCAGCAGCCCGCAATGGGACAGTTCCACAGATACGCAGTATTTT	CASSPQWDSSTDTQYF
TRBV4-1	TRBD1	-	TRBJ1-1	TGCGCCAGCAGGGGCGACAGGGGTGAAGAAGCTTTCTTT	CASRGDRGEEAFF
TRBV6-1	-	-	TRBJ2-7	TGTGCCAGCAGGAGCTACGAGCAGTACTTC	CASRSYEQYF
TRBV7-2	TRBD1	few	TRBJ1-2	TGTGCCAGCAGCTGGGACAGGGCCTATGGCTACACCTTC	CASSWDRAYGYTF
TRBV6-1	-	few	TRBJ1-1	TGTGCCAGCAGTGAAGCGATGGGGGTAACTGAAGCTTTCTTT	CASSEAMGVTEAFF
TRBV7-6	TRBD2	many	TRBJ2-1	TGTGCCAGCAGCTTAATCCGGACTAGCGGGGGACAGAGCTCCTACAATGAGCAGTTCTTC	CASSLIRTSGGQSSYNEQFF
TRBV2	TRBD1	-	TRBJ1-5	TGTGCCAGCAGTGGCGGCAGGGGGTATCAGCCCCAGCATTTT	CASSGGRGYQPQHF
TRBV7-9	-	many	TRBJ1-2	TGTGCCAGCAGCTTAGACGCGGCGGCCGGCTATGGCTACACCTTC	CASSLDAAAGYGYTF
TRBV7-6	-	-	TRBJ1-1	TGTGCCAGCAGCCCCAACCAGGGTAACACTGAAGCTTTCTTT	CASSPNQGNTEAFF
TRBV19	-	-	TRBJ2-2	TGTGCCAGTAGCCTGGGCAATTTGGGGGGGCTGTTTTTT	CASSLGNLGGLFF
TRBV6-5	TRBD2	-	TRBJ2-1	TGTGCCAGCAGTATTTATGGGGAATTAGCGGGGGGGCCGGTCGGCGAGCAGTTCTTC	CASSIYGELAGGPVGEQFF
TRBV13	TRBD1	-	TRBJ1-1	TGTGCCAGCAGCCCTGGACAGGGAGGTGAAGCTTTCTTT	CASSPGQGGEAFF
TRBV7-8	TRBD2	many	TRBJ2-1	TGTGCCAGCAGCTTAGCGTCGCCTAGCGGGGTCAAGGGAGAGCAGTTCTTC	CASSLASPSGVKGEQFF
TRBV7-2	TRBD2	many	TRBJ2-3	TGTGCCAGCAGCTTAGTGGGCCTAGCGGGGGTAGATACGCAGTATTTT	CASSLVGLAGVDTQYF
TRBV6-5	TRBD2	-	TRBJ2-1	TGTGCCAGCAGACACCGGGGGGATCACAATGAGCAGTTCTTC	CASRHRGDHNEQFF
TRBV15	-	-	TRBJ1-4	TGTGCCACCAGCAGAGGGACAGTGAATGAAAAACTGTTTTTT	CATSRGTVNEKLFF
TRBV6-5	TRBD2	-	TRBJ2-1	TGTGCCAGCAGTTACTGGGGGGGGGGCTCCTACAATGAGCAGTTCTTC	CASSYWGGGSYNEQFF
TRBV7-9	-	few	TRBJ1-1	TGTGCCAGCAGCGAGGGTGAAGCTTTCTTT	CASSEGEAFF
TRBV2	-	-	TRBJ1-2	TGTGCCAGCCAACAAATAGACAGTGCTAACTATGGCTACACCTTC	CASQQIDSANYGYTF
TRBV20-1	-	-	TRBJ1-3	TGCAGTGCTAGAGACCCTCAGGGGTCCGGAAACACCATATATTTT	CSARDPQGSGNTIYF
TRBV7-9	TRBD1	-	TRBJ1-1	TGTGCCAGCAGCTTAGCCGGAACCGGACAGGGCGAGGCTTTCTTT	CASSLAGTGQGEAFF
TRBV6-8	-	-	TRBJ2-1	TGTGCCAGCGGGAAAGGTTCAGGAGGGGGGTTGGGGCAGTTCTTC	CASGKGSGGGLGQFF
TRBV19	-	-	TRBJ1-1	TGTGCCAGTTCATCCGGTAGGGGGATGGGCACTGAAGCTTTCTTT	CASSSGRGMGTEAFF
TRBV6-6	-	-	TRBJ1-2	TGTGCCAGGGCCGCTGCTAACTATGGCTACACCTTC	CARAAANYGYTF
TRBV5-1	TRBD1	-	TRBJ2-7	TGCGCCAGCAGCTCGTGGACAGGCTCCTACGAGCAGTACTTC	CASSSWTGSYEQYF
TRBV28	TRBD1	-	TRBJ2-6	TGTGCCAGCAGTTCACAGGGGACTGGGGCCAACGTCCTGACTTTC	CASSSQGTGANVLTF
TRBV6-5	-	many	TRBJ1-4	TGTGCCAGCGCCCCCCCAGGGGCATTTGAAAAACTGTTTTTT	CASAPPGAFEKLFF
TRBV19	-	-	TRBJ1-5	TGTGCCAGTATTTCAAAGAGGGGCAGAAATCAGCCCCAGCATTTT	CASISKRGRNQPQHF
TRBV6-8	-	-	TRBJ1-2	TGTGCCAGCAGTTACGGGGGATTGGATGGCTACACCTTC	CASSYGGLDGYTF
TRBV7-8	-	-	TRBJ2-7	TGTGCCAGCAGCTTAGCGACGGGACATACCTCCTACGAGCAGTACTTC	CASSLATGHTSYEQYF
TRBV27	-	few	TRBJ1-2	TGTGCCAGCAAGAAAGAAGAAGACTATGGCTACACCTTC	CASKKEEDYGYTF
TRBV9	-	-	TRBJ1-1	TGTGCCAGCAGTAACGACAGGCCCACTGAAGCTTTCTTT	CASSNDRPTEAFF
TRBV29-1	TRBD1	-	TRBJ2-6	TGCAGCAGCCTGACAGGGACATCTGGGGCCAACGTCCTGACTTTC	CSSLTGTSGANVLTF
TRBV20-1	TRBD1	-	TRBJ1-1	TGCAGTGCCCGACCTGGACAGGAGAACACTGAAGCTTTCTTT	CSARPGQENTEAFF
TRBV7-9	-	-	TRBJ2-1	TGTGCCAGCAGCTTAGACTGGCAGGGGCAAGTCAATGAGCAGTTCTTC	CASSLDWQGQVNEQFF
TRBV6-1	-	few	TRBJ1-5	TGTGCCAGCAGTGATTCGGATTATAGCAATCAGCCCCAGCATTTT	CASSDSDYSNQPQHF
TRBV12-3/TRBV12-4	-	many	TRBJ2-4	TGTGCCAGCAGTTTCCCCTCGGGACTAGCCAAAAACATTCAGTACTTC	CASSFPSGLAKNIQYF
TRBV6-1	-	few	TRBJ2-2	TGTGCCAGCAGTGAAGCCCAGGTGGGGTGGAGACCCGGGGAGCTGTTTTTT	CASSEAQVGWRPGELFF
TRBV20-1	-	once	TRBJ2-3	TGCAGTGCGGGGACATCAGATACGCAGTATTTT	CSAGTSDTQYF
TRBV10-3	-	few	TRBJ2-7	TGTGCCATCAGTGATAGTCGCTGGAGCGAGCAGTACTTC	CAISDSRWSEQYF
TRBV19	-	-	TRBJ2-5	TGTGCCAGTAGCCCTGACGAGGAGACCCAGTACTTC	CASSPDEETQYF
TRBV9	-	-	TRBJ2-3	TGTGCCAGCAGCGTAGCCCCAAAGGGGGAGGGGACAGATACGCAGTATTTT	CASSVAPKGEGTDTQYF
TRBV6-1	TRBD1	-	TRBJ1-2	TGTGCCAGCAGTGAATTTGGGGACAGCTTCTATGGCTACACCTTC	CASSEFGDSFYGYTF
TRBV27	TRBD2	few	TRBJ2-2	TGTGCCAGCAGCCACCCGGGAGGGCACACCGGGGAGCTGTTTTTT	CASSHPGGHTGELFF
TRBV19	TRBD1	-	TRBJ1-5	TGTGCCGTAACCCAGGGGGCGAGGGGTCAGCCCCAGCATTTT	CAVTQGARGQPQHF
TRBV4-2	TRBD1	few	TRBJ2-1	TGTGCCAGCAGCCAAGTGACCGGGACAGGGTTCGTCAATGAGCAGTTCTTC	CASSQVTGTGFVNEQFF
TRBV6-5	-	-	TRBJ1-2	TGTGCCAGCAGTTACGGGCAGGGTTCTAACTATGGCTACACCTTC	CASSYGQGSNYGYTF
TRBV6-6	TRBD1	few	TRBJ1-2	TGTGCCAGCGAACAGGGGGAGTTCGGCTATGGCTACACCTTC	CASEQGEFGYGYTF
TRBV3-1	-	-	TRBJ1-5	TGTGCCAGCAGCCGGACTAATAGCAATCAGCCCCAGCATTTT	CASSRTNSNQPQHF
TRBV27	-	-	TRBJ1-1	TGTGCCACCTTGGGGTACGGGGGGTCGGGCACTGAAGCTTTCTTT	CATLGYGGSGTEAFF
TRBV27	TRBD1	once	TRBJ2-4	TGTGCCAGCAGTTTCCTTCCCGGGACAGAGATAAACATTCAGTACTTC	CASSFLPGTEINIQYF
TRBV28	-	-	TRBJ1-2	TGTGCCAGCAGTTTATGGGGGACCCGGGGGATTGAAGTAGATGGCTACACCTTC	CASSLWGTRGIEVDGYTF
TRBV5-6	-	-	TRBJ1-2	TGTGCCAGCAGCTTCCGACGGATTCCCTATGGCTACACCTTC	CASSFRRIPYGYTF
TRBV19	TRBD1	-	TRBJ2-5	TGTGCCAGTAGTATAGTCTCAGGGGGCTTGGAGACCCAGTACTTC	CASSIVSGGLETQYF
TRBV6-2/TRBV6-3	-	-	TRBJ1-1	TGTGCCAGCAGTTACTCTATACGGGGATCGGGCCCTGAAGCTTTCTTT	CASSYSIRGSGPEAFF
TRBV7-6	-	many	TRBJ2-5	TGTGCCAGCAGCTTATCGGAGACCCAGTACTTC	CASSLSETQYF
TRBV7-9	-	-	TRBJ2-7	TGTGCCAGCAGCTCAAACCAGGACTGGAGATACGAGCAGTACTTC	CASSSNQDWRYEQYF